This TCR beta chain comes out of a study of blood T cells in healthy people across ages. Study outcomes and limitations: Versus aged donors, long-lived donors had higher diversity and more naive CD4+ cells.

The use of a sample-barcoded 5' primer and a J-beta primer mix characterized a second PCR of roughly 7 to 11 cycles. Each CDR3 protein is one row after TCRdb ran MiXCR on the 5' RACE reads. The table has over 950,000 distinct CDR3 sequences, roughly 51% seen once. In this sample, this clonotype turned up a few times. What it binds is not known. Sequenced input: blood. The sequence came from a woman aged 55-69 years in good health.

CDR3 sequence: CASSYSGTEDEQYF. The CDR3 nucleotides are TGTGCCAGCAGTTACTCGGGGACAGAGGACGAGCAGTACTTC. This sequence joins TRBV6-2 or TRBV6-3 and TRBJ2-7; 7 bases match TRBD1. This CDR3 contains 14 residues. In germline, CDR1 is MNHEY, CDR2 SVGEGT. With V trimmed by 0 bases and J by 5 bases, 4 bases remained unmatched.